Presented here are 24 T cell receptor beta chains from one specimen sequenced in a study of blood T cells in healthy people across ages. Sample-barcoded 5' priming and a J-beta primer mix drove a second PCR of roughly 6 to 12 cycles. Via MiXCR, TCRdb re-called the 5' RACE reads, giving one row per CDR3 protein. The sample lists about a million distinct CDR3 sequences; under 50% were seen once. Sequenced: blood. These receptors were obtained from a man aged 25 to 45 in good health.

V gene TRBV4-2 combines with J gene TRBJ2-1, with D perhaps being TRBD1 or TRBD2 (5 bases each). Looked up from germline, CDR1 is LGHNA and CDR2 is YNFKEQ. CDR3 length equals 15 residues. V shed 0 bases and J shed 4 bases, with 10 bases lying between them. CDR3 loop: CASSQDWDGYNEQFF. The CDR3 nucleotides are TGTGCCAGCAGCCAAGATTGGGACGGATACAATGAGCAGTTCTTC.

The chain couples TRBV7-3 to TRBJ2-1; 10 nucleotides match TRBD2. This CDR3 is built from 14 residues. Germline trimming cut 5 bases from V and 8 bases from J; bases unmatched to any gene: 6. The germline V gene encodes CDR1 SGHTA and CDR2 FQGTGA. The CDR3 sequence is CASSLSGGLYEQFF. The CDR3 DNA reads as TGTGCCAGCAGCCTTAGCGGGGGGTTGTATGAGCAGTTCTTC.

Points on this clonotype: Germline and junction disagree at one end, which may indicate a read error. The J gene is TRBJ2-7, the V gene TRBV9; TRBD2 is a possible D gene (6 bases). The J call may be incorrect, as the DNA end agrees better with TRBJ2-5. CDR3 length: 13 amino acids. Germline loops: CDR1 SGDLS, CDR2 YYNGEE. DNA for the CDR3: TGTGTCAGCAGCGGACGGGGGATTAAGACCCAGTACTTC. Protein sequence: CVSSGRGIKTQYF.

The chain carries TRBV18 and TRBJ1-6; TRBD1 agrees at 8 bases. Trimming cost V 1 base and J 9 bases; bases outside gene matches: 11. This CDR3 is 17 amino acids long. Germline V lookup: CDR1 KGHSH, CDR2 LQKENI. CDR3 loop: CASSPLGLGDRGSPLHF. CDR3 DNA sequence: TGTGCCAGCTCACCACTTGGATTAGGAGACAGGGGTTCACCCCTCCACTTT.

The sample holds a few counts of this clonotype. V gene TRBV4-2 combines with J gene TRBJ2-5; 8 bases fit TRBD2. Germline CDR1 is LGHNA and CDR2 is YNFKEQ. This CDR3 is built from 14 residues. The J segment lost 3 bases and the V segment lost 5 bases, leaving 5 bases of the junction unmatched. The DNA for the CDR3 is TGTGCCAGCAGCGCAATTAGCGGGAAAGAGACCCAGTACTTC. It translates to CASSAISGKETQYF.

This rearrangement joins TRBV2 to TRBJ2-5; D gene ambiguous. Germline values: CDR1 SNHLY, CDR2 FYNNEI. Trimming took off 3 bases at V and 2 bases at J, with 10 bases between the two ends. This CDR3 spans 14 amino acids. This chain's CDR3 is CASSDMAEQETQYF. The CDR3 DNA is TGTGCCAGCAGTGACATGGCAGAACAAGAGACCCAGTACTTC.

The sample holds a few counts of this clonotype. The chain carries TRBV18 and TRBJ2-5, with D possibly TRBD2 on 5 matching bases. Looked up from germline, CDR1 is KGHSH and CDR2 is LQKENI. The CDR3 covers 16 residues. V was trimmed by 6 bases and J by 2 bases, leaving 19 bases between them. The CDR3 spells CASSPQVGSYQETQYF. In DNA form, the CDR3 reads TGTGCCAGCTCGCCCCAGGTGGGGAGCTATCAAGAGACCCAGTACTTC. Supplemented by reference TRBV18 and TRBJ2-5, the full variable domain reads NAGVMQNPRHLVRRRGQEARLRCSPMKGHSHVYWYRQLPEEGLKFMVYLQKENIIDESGMPKERFSAEFPKEGPSILRIQQVVRGDSAAYFCASSPQVGSYQETQYFGPGTRLLVL.

This clonotype showed up just a few times. The chain carries TRBV12-5 and TRBJ1-1, with D perhaps matching TRBD1 (5 bases). Germline V gene sequence: CDR1 LGHNT, CDR2 FRNRAP. The CDR3 runs 15 residues. V lost 6 bases and J 3 bases, leaving 17 bases between the germline ends. CDR3 sequence reads: CASGPNPGTYTEAFF. CDR3 coding DNA: TGTGCTAGTGGGCCCAACCCCGGGACGTACACTGAAGCTTTCTTT. The full variable domain, completed using reference TRBV12-5 and TRBJ1-1, is DARVTQTPRHKVTEMGQEVTMRCQPILGHNTVFWYRQTMMQGLELLAYFRNRAPLDDSGMPKDRFSAEMPDATLATLKIQPSEPRDSAVYFCASGPNPGTYTEAFFGQGTRLTVV.

This rearrangement joins TRBV5-1 to TRBJ1-1; no clear D gene. With 4 bases removed from V and 0 bases from J, the gap between germline ends came to 13 bases. The germline gives CDR1 SGHRS, CDR2 YFSETQ. This CDR3 is 15 amino acids long. The CDR3 is CASSPHPHMNTEAFF. CDR3 nucleotides: TGCGCCAGCAGCCCCCACCCCCATATGAACACTGAAGCTTTCTTT.

The chain uses TRBV20-1 and TRBJ2-1; the match to TRBD2 covers 8 bases. The V and J ends lost 2 bases and 10 bases, in that order; junction bases with no gene match: 7. This CDR3 is 13 amino acids long. Germline V gene lookup returns CDR1 DFQATT and CDR2 SNEGSKA (reference sequence). CDR3 sequence: CSARKVAGPEQFF. CDR3 coding DNA: TGCAGTGCTAGAAAGGTAGCGGGGCCCGAGCAGTTCTTC.

The rearrangement links TRBV15 to TRBJ1-1; TRBD1 is a possible D gene (5 bases). Trimming shortened V by 0 bases and J by 1 base, and 15 bases separated the two germline ends. The V gene's germline CDR1 is LNHNV and CDR2 YYDKDF (reference sequence). The CDR3 runs 17 residues. DNA for the CDR3: TGTGCCACCAGCAGAGATTGGGCAGCAGGGAGGAACACTGAAGCTTTCTTT. Amino acids: CATSRDWAAGRNTEAFF.

This clonotype has only a few counts. V gene TRBV12-3 or TRBV12-4 combines with J gene TRBJ1-6, with 10 bases matching TRBD1. The V and J ends lost 6 bases and 7 bases, in that order; junction bases with no gene match: 9. This CDR3 region has 16 residues. The CDR3 nucleotides are TGTGCCAGCAGGGGGACAAGGACAGGGGGGAATTCACCCCTCCACTTT. Protein sequence: CASRGTRTGGNSPLHF.

This chain connects TRBV4-2 to TRBJ2-1, with D uncertain. Between the trimmed V and J ends, which lost 3 bases and 8 bases, there was a span of 11 bases. CDR1 is LGHNA and CDR2 is YNFKEQ in the germline V gene. This CDR3 has 13 amino acids. CDR3 nucleotides: TGTGCCAGCAGCCAGACGTCAGATTATGAGCAGTTCTTC. Translated, it gives CASSQTSDYEQFF.

V and J are TRBV5-1 and TRBJ1-1; D call uncertain. The CDR3 consists of 11 residues. Trimming stripped 6 bases from V and 1 base from J, with 4 bases between. Germline CDR1 is SGHRS and CDR2 is YFSETQ. The DNA of the CDR3 is TGCGCCAGCATATCGAACACTGAAGCTTTCTTT. This translates into CASISNTEAFF.

This CDR3 is CASSYLQGVIGYTF. CDR3 DNA sequence: TGTGCCAGCAGTTACCTCCAGGGCGTGATCGGCTACACCTTC. The V gene is TRBV6-5, the J gene TRBJ1-2; weak D call: TRBD1 (5 bases). The length of the CDR3 is 14 residues. Germline V gives CDR1 MNHEY, CDR2 SVGAGI. V was trimmed by 2 bases and J by 8 bases, leaving 15 bases between them.

The V and J genes are TRBV9 and TRBJ2-3, with 8 nucleotides matching TRBD2. V lost 0 bases, J lost 8 bases, and 11 bases stayed unmatched. Germline values: CDR1 SGDLS, CDR2 YYNGEE. This CDR3 contains 16 residues. The CDR3 is CASSVGAGGVLGTQYF. Here the CDR3 DNA reads TGTGCCAGCAGCGTAGGGGCGGGGGGCGTCCTCGGTACGCAGTATTTT.

This clonotype was counted only a few times. The chain has TRBV14 and TRBJ1-1; 9 bases are a match to TRBD1. The CDR3 totals 15 residues. Germline CDR1 is SGHDN and CDR2 is FVKESK. The V and J ends lost 3 bases and 4 bases, in that order; junction bases with no gene match: 6. CDR3 sequence reads: CASSQWGQGATEAFF. DNA of the CDR3: TGTGCCAGCAGCCAGTGGGGACAGGGCGCCACTGAAGCTTTCTTT.

The V gene is TRBV6-2 or TRBV6-3, the J gene TRBJ2-3; D remains unclear. Germline assignment: CDR1 MNHEY and CDR2 SVGEGT. The CDR3 extends over 15 amino acids. V gave up 2 bases and J gave up 6 bases, with 15 bases separating them. Written as DNA, the CDR3 is TGTGCCAGCAGTTACACCGCGCTTCCGACCGATACGCAGTATTTT. Its translation: CASSYTALPTDTQYF.

On this clonotype: At one of its ends the junction is not consistent with the germline gene, which may arise from a read error. The J gene is TRBJ2-3, the V gene TRBV6-6, with D hard to call. CDR3 length: 14 amino acids. CDR1 and CDR2 (germline): MNHNY, SVGAGI (reference sequence). DNA for the CDR3: TGTGTCAGCCTGGCGCAGCTCGACACAGATACGCAGTATTTT. This gives the protein CVSLAQLDTDTQYF.

The rearrangement joins TRBV7-2 to TRBJ1-6, with D hard to call. The CDR3 extends over 15 amino acids. Between the trimmed V and J ends, which lost 0 bases and 6 bases, there was a span of 9 bases. CDR1 and CDR2 (germline): SGHTA, FQGNSA. CDR3 nucleotides: TGTGCCAGCAGCTTAGCTTCAGTGGGTAATTCACCCCTCCACTTT. Protein product: CASSLASVGNSPLHF. The whole variable domain, remainder taken from reference TRBV7-2 and TRBJ1-6, is GAGVSQSPSNKVTEKGKDVELRCDPISGHTALYWYRQSLGQGLEFLIYFQGNSAPDKSGLPSDRFSAERTGGSVSTLTIQRTQQEDSAVYLCASSLASVGNSPLHFGNGTRLTVT.

The rearrangement joins TRBV29-1 to TRBJ2-2, with TRBD2 matching 9 bases. Germline V lookup: CDR1 SQVTM, CDR2 ANQGSEA. Unmatched junction bases numbered 7, after V lost 6 bases and J lost 2 bases. The CDR3 contains 15 residues. The CDR3 loop reads CSVLASGVNTGELFF. The DNA of the CDR3 is TGCAGCGTCCTGGCTAGCGGGGTTAACACCGGGGAGCTGTTTTTT.

The genes are TRBV14 and TRBJ2-1, with 9 bases matching TRBD2. CDR1 is SGHDN, CDR2 FVKESK, per germline. The CDR3 is 17 amino acids. The ends lost 0 bases at V and 9 bases at J; junction bases unmatched: 12. CDR3 protein: CASSQEFVSSGVSEQFF. DNA of the CDR3: TGTGCCAGCAGCCAAGAGTTCGTTTCTAGCGGGGTCAGTGAGCAGTTCTTC.

The V call is TRBV4-1, the J call TRBJ1-4; no firm D call. The CDR3 sequence is 14 residues long. Trimming removed 5 bases from V and 0 bases from J, with 7 bases in between. The germline CDR1 and CDR2 sequences are MGHRA and YSYEKL. The CDR3 coding sequence is TGCGCCAGCAGCGGCGTGGCAACTAATGAAAAACTGTTTTTT. The encoded protein is CASSGVATNEKLFF.

The rearrangement uses TRBV11-1 and TRBJ2-1; TRBD1 or TRBD2 may be the D gene (6 bases each). V gave up 4 bases and J gave up 8 bases, with 21 bases separating them. Germline V gene sequence: CDR1 SGHAT, CDR2 FQDESV (reference sequence). This CDR3 has 16 amino acids. The CDR3 loop reads CASSSYRALGGDEQFF. In DNA form, the CDR3 reads TGTGCCAGCAGCTCTTACAGGGCCTTGGGGGGCGATGAGCAGTTCTTC. Filled out from reference TRBV11-1 and TRBJ2-1, the complete variable domain reads EAEVAQSPRYKITEKSQAVAFWCDPISGHATLYWYRQILGQGPELLVQFQDESVVDDSQLPKDRFSAERLKGVDSTLKIQPAELGDSAMYLCASSSYRALGGDEQFFGPGTRLTVL.